This T cell receptor (beta chain) was retrieved from a study of shared clonotypes between healthy human individuals. Study-level background: In total, the donors were a couple of women and a few men aged 18 to 49.

The CDR3 has 14 residues. V lost 3 bases to trimming and J lost 1 base; unmatched junction nucleotides: 3. In germline, CDR1 is ENHRY, CDR2 SYGVKD. Comment on this clone: The identical CDR3 is also encoded by other nucleotide sequences in the sample.

Unsorted PBMC replicate PCRs drew on roughly 320 ng DNA, representing some 32,000 T cell genomes. What was sequenced on ten immunoSEQ deep assay plates was unsorted PBMC DNA. The method was immunoSEQ multiplex PCR; TCRdb's version includes in-frame clones alone and lacks a portion of them. Of about 460,000 clones in the sample, around 77% were seen once. The receptor was derived from a woman between 35 and 50 years old in good health. Some clones in this sample may be carry-over from other donors' samples. Source material: PBMCs. V gene TRBV10-3 combines with J gene TRBJ2-7; TRBD1 aligns across 7 bases. This CDR3 is CAISDRDSSYEQYF. CDR3 in DNA: TGTGCCATCAGTGACCGGGACAGTTCCTACGAGCAGTACTTC.